This T cell receptor beta chain appears in the sequencing data of a study of blood T cell repertoires in COVID-19. Study summary: Italy, Spain and the United States were the sources of the convalescent and acute COVID-19 samples. The cDNA or gDNA used as material had been derived from T cells, B-cell-depleted T cells, or PBMCs.

The CDR3 contains 14 residues. The V end was cut by 1 base, the J end by 3 bases, with 8 bases between. CDR1 is LNHDA, CDR2 SQIVND, per germline (reference sequence). In the source study's methods: Nucleated cell counts were estimated from reference gene primer amplification. This table comes from immunoSEQ multiplex PCR, and its TCRdb copy is limited to in-frame clones, with some not included. The V and J calls and the clone size are those of that table, but D and trimming were determined from the DNA. The sample contains a few hundred thousand clones, 82% of which appear only once. This TCR was recovered from a young woman with acute or convalescent COVID-19. The V and J genes are TRBV19 and TRBJ2-3; D unresolved. Sequenced sample: peripheral blood. The CDR3 loop reads CASSIVPRTDTQYF. As DNA, the CDR3 is TGTGCCAGTAGTATAGTTCCCAGAACAGATACGCAGTATTTT.